The 11 T cell receptor beta chains below were found in one sample sequenced in a study of prognosis after radiotherapy for stage I lung cancer. Genomic DNA was the source, and TCR beta CDR3 was amplified from it by two-round multiplex PCR. Every TRBV and TRBJ gene had its own specific primer in first-round PCR. TCRdb ran MiXCR on the multiplex PCR reads and lists one entry per CDR3 protein. The sample shows some 13,000 distinct CDR3 sequences, around 50% of them seen only once. Sequencing used PBMCs, obtained before or after stereotactic body radiation therapy (not recorded which). The receptor source for this set is a donor over 45 with non-small cell lung cancer.

Remarks on this clonotype: This likely traces to a read error, being one base from a far larger clone. The chain is built from TRBV28 and TRBJ2-5, with 8 nucleotides matching TRBD2. TRBJ2-1 explains the end of the DNA better; the J call may be wrong. Germline loops: CDR1 MDHEN, CDR2 SYDVKM. The CDR3 sequence is 16 residues long. The chain's CDR3 is CASSPRGSGIGNEQFF. DNA for the CDR3: TGTGCCAGCAGTCCCCGAGGTAGCGGGATAGGCAATGAGCAGTTCTTC.

Relative to its sample, this clonotype is medium-sized. V and J are TRBV11-3 and TRBJ2-1; D not resolved. Trimming removed 1 base from V and 7 bases from J, with 8 bases in between. Germline lookup yields CDR1 SGHNT and CDR2 YENEEA. The CDR3 consists of 13 residues. The CDR3 is CASSLGFANEQFF. The DNA of the CDR3 is TGTGCCAGCAGCTTAGGGTTCGCGAATGAGCAGTTCTTC.

At least ten counts were recorded for this clonotype. Possible read error: a much larger clone is one base away. The chain links TRBV20-1 to TRBJ2-1, with 7 bases identical to TRBD2. Germline loops: CDR1 DFQATT, CDR2 SNEGSKA (reference sequence). Germline trimming cut 3 bases from V and 9 bases from J; bases unmatched to any gene: 17. The CDR3 length is 16 residues. This chain's CDR3 is CSASTGLGGRSGEQFF. CDR3 nucleotides: TGCAGTGCTAGTACTGGACTAGGCGGGAGAAGCGGTGAGCAGTTCTTC.

As to this clonotype: A far larger clone is only one base removed, so a read error is likely. The chain is built from TRBV20-1 and TRBJ2-1, with 10 bases fitting TRBD2. The CDR3 is 13 residues long. CDR1 DFQATT and CDR2 SNEGSKA come from the germline V gene (reference sequence). V trimming: 8 bases; J trimming: 13 bases; junction bases outside the gene matches: 14. The CDR3 spells CSSPLAGEETQFF. The CDR3 DNA sequence: TGCAGTAGCCCCCTAGCGGGAGAAGAGACCCAGTTCTTC.

The chain has TRBV20-1 and TRBJ1-5; a possible D gene is TRBD1 (5 bases). The CDR3 extends over 12 amino acids. V shed 6 bases and J shed 11 bases, with 17 bases lying between them. The germline gives CDR1 DFQATT, CDR2 SNEGSKA (reference sequence). The CDR3 here is CSAGWGSGSQHF. As DNA, the CDR3 is TGCAGTGCGGGGTGGGGGAGCGGGTCCCAGCATTTT.

This clonotype has a handful of counts. This likely came from a read error, as a far larger clone is one base away. The rearrangement links TRBV10-3 to TRBJ2-7, with D tentatively TRBD1 (6 bases). The CDR3 spans 13 residues. The V gene lost 6 bases and the J gene lost 7 bases, with 16 bases spanning the gap. Germline V gene lookup returns CDR1 ENHRY and CDR2 SYGVKD. The CDR3 region has the DNA TGTGCCATCAGGCCAGGGGTGGGCAATGAGCAGTACTTC. Translating gives CAIRPGVGNEQYF.

This chain uses TRBV7-9 with TRBJ2-5; D assignment may be TRBD1 or TRBD2 (6 bases each). The CDR3 consists of 16 residues. The germline V gene has CDR1 SEHNR and CDR2 FQNEAQ (reference sequence). Trimming took 4 bases from V and 5 from J, leaving 20 bases between them. CDR3 nucleotides: TGTGCCAGCAGCTCCGCCGGGAAAGGGGGAGGTGAGACCCAGTACTTC. Translation: CASSSAGKGGGETQYF.

This clonotype is deemed medium-sized (0.01 to 0.1%). The rearrangement links TRBV5-1 to TRBJ2-1, with TRBD1 matching 7 bases. This CDR3 region has 15 residues. V dropped 0 bases and J dropped 5; count of bases not matched to a gene: 5. Germline CDR1 SGHRS, CDR2 YFSETQ. DNA of the CDR3: TGCGCCAGCAGCTTGGCCGGGACAGTAAACAATGAGCAGTTCTTC. Protein product: CASSLAGTVNNEQFF.

This clonotype is categorized as medium-sized. The chain recombines TRBV4-1 with TRBJ2-3; TRBD2 matches at 8 bases. The length of the CDR3 is 17 residues. The germline gives CDR1 MGHRA, CDR2 YSYEKL. Trimming took 1 base from V and 1 from J; bases not matched to a gene: 7. CDR3 sequence: CASSQGRSGSRTDTQYF. The CDR3 DNA reads as TGCGCCAGCAGCCAAGGTAGAAGCGGGAGCCGCACAGATACGCAGTATTTT.

This clonotype was observed a single time. This chain joins TRBV20-1 and TRBJ2-1, with D possibly being TRBD2 (6 bases). The CDR3 extends over 14 amino acids. CDR1 is DFQATT and CDR2 is SNEGSKA in the germline V gene (reference sequence). The ends were cut back, 3 bases at V and 6 bases at J, with 15 bases in the middle. Here the CDR3 reads CSASGLGGFNEQFF. The DNA of the CDR3 is TGCAGTGCTAGTGGACTGGGAGGTTTCAATGAGCAGTTCTTC.

In its sample, this clonotype is medium-sized. The chain has TRBV20-1 and TRBJ2-7; 8 bases agree with TRBD2. The germline V gene encodes CDR1 DFQATT and CDR2 SNEGSKA (reference sequence). Germline trimming cut 5 bases from V and 0 bases from J; bases unmatched to any gene: 9. The CDR3 contains 15 residues. CDR3 coding DNA: TGCAGTGCTCTACAACTAGCGGTGAGCTCCTACGAGCAGTACTTC. Encoded protein: CSALQLAVSSYEQYF.